One TCR beta chain is described in this entry. This CDR3 has 17 amino acids. With 4 bases clipped from V and 8 bases from J, the junction kept 11 bases outside the gene matches. Germline lookup yields CDR1 SNHLY and CDR2 FYNNEI. This sample is part of a study of OX40 agonist ivuxolimab in advanced cancers. Study information: A male proportion of about 80% was recorded, with mean age around 60 years and range roughly 23 to 79.

The data were produced by immunoSEQ multiplex PCR, yet TCRdb's version contains in-frame clones alone and is incomplete. Among about 98,000 clones listed, 85% to 95% were seen once. Sequencing used CD4+ or CD8+ T cells sorted from blood, obtained in a trial of the OX40 agonist ivuxolimab. The clonotype originates from an adult with an advanced solid tumor such as melanoma, head and neck, liver or kidney cancer. The rearrangement links TRBV2 to TRBJ2-1; 13 nucleotides line up with TRBD2. CDR3 loop: CASSGRGTSGISYEQFF. Here the CDR3 DNA reads TGTGCCAGCAGTGGGAGGGGGACTAGCGGGATCTCCTATGAGCAGTTCTTC.